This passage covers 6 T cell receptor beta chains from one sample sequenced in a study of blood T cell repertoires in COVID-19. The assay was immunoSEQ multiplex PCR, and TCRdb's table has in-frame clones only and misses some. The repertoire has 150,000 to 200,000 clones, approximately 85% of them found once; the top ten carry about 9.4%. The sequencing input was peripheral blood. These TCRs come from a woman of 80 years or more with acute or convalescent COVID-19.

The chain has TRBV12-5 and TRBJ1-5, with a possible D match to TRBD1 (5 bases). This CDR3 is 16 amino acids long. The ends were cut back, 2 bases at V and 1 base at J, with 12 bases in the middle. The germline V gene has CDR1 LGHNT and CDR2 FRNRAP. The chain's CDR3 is CASGLLARGSNQPQHF. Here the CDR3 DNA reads TGTGCTAGTGGTTTGCTGGCCCGGGGGAGCAATCAGCCCCAGCATTTT.

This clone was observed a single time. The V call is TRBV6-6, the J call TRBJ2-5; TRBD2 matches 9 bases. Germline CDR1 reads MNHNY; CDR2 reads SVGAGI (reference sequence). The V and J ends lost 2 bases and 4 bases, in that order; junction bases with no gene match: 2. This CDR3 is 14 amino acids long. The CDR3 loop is CASSYGGRGETQYF. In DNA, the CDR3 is TGTGCCAGCAGTTACGGCGGGAGGGGAGAGACCCAGTACTTC.

The CDR3 is CASAGTSVNEQFF. The CDR3 coding sequence is TGCGCCAGTGCCGGGACTAGCGTCAATGAGCAGTTCTTC. This chain connects TRBV5-1 to TRBJ2-1, with 10 bases lining up with TRBD2. J gave up 6 bases and V 8 bases, and 5 bases lay outside the gene matches. Germline CDR1 is SGHRS and CDR2 is YFSETQ. The CDR3 totals 13 residues.

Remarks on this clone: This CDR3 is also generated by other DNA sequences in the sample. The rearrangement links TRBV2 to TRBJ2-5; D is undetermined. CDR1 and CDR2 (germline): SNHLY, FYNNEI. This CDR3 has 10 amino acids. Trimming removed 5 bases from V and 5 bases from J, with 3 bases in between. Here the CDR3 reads CASSLETQYF. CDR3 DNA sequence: TGTGCCAGCAGTCTTGAGACCCAGTACTTC.

DNA for the CDR3: TGCAGTGCTAGTCCAGGGCAGTACAATGAGCAGTTCTTC. This gives the protein CSASPGQYNEQFF. The V and J genes are TRBV20-1 and TRBJ2-1; D perhaps matches TRBD1 (5 bases). CDR1 is DFQATT, CDR2 SNEGSKA, per germline (reference sequence). The V end was cut by 3 bases, the J end by 4 bases, with 10 bases between. CDR3 length equals 13 residues.

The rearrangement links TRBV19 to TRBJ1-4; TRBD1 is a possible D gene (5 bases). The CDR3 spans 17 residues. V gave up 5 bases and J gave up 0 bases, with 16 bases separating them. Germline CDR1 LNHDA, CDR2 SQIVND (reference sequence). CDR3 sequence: CASSSHHDSATNEKLFF. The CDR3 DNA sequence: TGTGCCAGTAGTTCCCATCACGACAGTGCAACTAATGAAAAACTGTTTTTT.